The 15 T cell receptor beta chains below come from one sample, sequenced in a study of naive and memory T cell subsets. Blood and skin TCR RNA was reverse transcribed with alpha and beta constant primers. A single record per CDR3 protein comes from TCRdb applying MiXCR to the 5' RACE reads. The sample lists about 20,000 distinct CDR3 sequences, 4% to 5% occurring once. Whole-blood samples were roughly 2.7 ml of peripheral blood from healthy adult volunteers. Every receptor here comes from a male donor in good health.

This clonotype was counted at least ten times. V usage is TRBV20-1 and J usage is TRBJ1-3; the match to TRBD1 covers 8 bases. This CDR3 region has 16 residues. J was trimmed by 0 bases and V by 3 bases; bases with no gene match: 7. CDR1 and CDR2 (germline): DFQATT, SNEGSKA (reference sequence). CDR3 residues: CSASPRGPSSGNTIYF. As DNA, the CDR3 is TGCAGTGCTAGCCCCAGGGGGCCGAGCTCTGGAAACACCATATATTTT.

There are many counts of this clonotype. The CDR3 loop is CASSQVTSGATASTDTQYF. The CDR3 nucleotides read TGCGCCAGCAGCCAAGTTACCAGCGGGGCGACCGCTAGCACAGATACGCAGTATTTT. The chain combines TRBV4-3 with TRBJ2-3, with 7 bases lining up with TRBD2. CDR1 and CDR2 from the germline V gene are LGHNA and YSLEER. There are 19 residues in the CDR3. J gave up 0 bases and V 1 base, and 13 bases lay outside the gene matches.

In its sample, this clonotype was seen many times. The V call is TRBV5-1, the J call TRBJ2-5, with 8 bases that match TRBD1. V shed 0 bases, J shed 5 bases, and the junction held 3 bases outside the gene matches. The germline CDR1 and CDR2 sequences are SGHRS and YFSETQ. The CDR3 consists of 14 residues. DNA of the CDR3: TGCGCCAGCAGCTTGGCGACAGGGGTCGAGACCCAGTACTTC. This encodes CASSLATGVETQYF.

This clonotype rates as medium-sized (0.01 to 0.1%). The chain employs TRBV11-2 and TRBJ2-7, with 7 bases lining up with TRBD2. Germline CDR1 SGHAT, CDR2 FQNNGV. J was trimmed by 5 bases and V by 6 bases; bases with no gene match: 4. CDR3 length: 12 residues. The chain's CDR3 is CASRAGLNEQYF. Written as DNA, the CDR3 is TGTGCCAGCAGAGCGGGACTCAACGAGCAGTACTTC.

This clonotype was seen at least ten times. V usage is TRBV5-1 and J usage is TRBJ2-5, with D perhaps matching TRBD1 or TRBD2 (5 bases each). The CDR3 has 14 amino acids. V was trimmed by 1 base and J by 5 bases, leaving 12 bases between them. Germline CDR1 and CDR2: SGHRS and YFSETQ. The CDR3 nucleotides are TGCGCCAGCAGCTTGTCAGGGTCGGGGGAGACCCAGTACTTC. Its protein is CASSLSGSGETQYF.

In its sample, this clonotype was seen many times. The genes are TRBV12-3 or TRBV12-4 and TRBJ2-1; 14 bases are a match to TRBD2. J gave up 2 bases and V 7 bases, and 4 bases lay outside the gene matches. The CDR3 totals 16 residues. The CDR3 DNA follows: TGTGCCAGCACACAGACTAGCGGGAGGGCCTACAATGAGCAGTTCTTC. Its protein is CASTQTSGRAYNEQFF.

This clonotype was detected many times. The chain's CDR3 is CATTEGGRPEKLFF. CDR3 coding DNA: TGCGCCACGACCGAGGGGGGGCGCCCTGAAAAACTGTTTTTT. This chain uses TRBV10-2 with TRBJ1-4, with D maybe TRBD1 (6 bases). V was cut by 10 bases and J by 7 bases, with 19 bases left in between. This CDR3 is 14 amino acids long. Germline loops: CDR1 WSHSY, CDR2 SAAADI.

This clonotype was observed at least ten times. The J gene is TRBJ2-3, the V gene TRBV14; D not certain. The ends were cut back, 6 bases at V and 5 bases at J, with 9 bases in the middle. CDR1 and CDR2 from the germline V gene are SGHDN and FVKESK. The length of the CDR3 is 12 residues. The CDR3 loop is CASSRIRDTQYF. For the CDR3, the DNA is TGTGCCAGCAGTCGCATAAGAGATACGCAGTATTTT.

By its share, this clonotype is medium-sized. This sequence joins TRBV27 and TRBJ2-7, with 9 nucleotides matching TRBD1. Losses at the gene ends were 5 bases for V and 2 bases for J; bases not matched to a gene: 4. CDR1 is MNHEY and CDR2 is SMNVEV in the germline V gene (reference sequence). This CDR3 is built from 14 residues. This CDR3 is CASSPGTGPYEQYF. The CDR3 DNA is TGTGCCAGCAGTCCCGGGACAGGGCCCTACGAGCAGTACTTC.

This clonotype was counted between two and nine times. The genes are TRBV12-5 and TRBJ2-1; maybe TRBD2 (5 bases). Germline CDR1 is LGHNT and CDR2 is FRNRAP. Trimming removed 6 bases from V and 7 bases from J, with 13 bases in between. CDR3 size: 13 residues. The chain's CDR3 is CASGTGPGNEQFF. The DNA of the CDR3 is TGTGCTAGTGGGACCGGGCCGGGGAATGAGCAGTTCTTC. Complete variable domain (other parts from reference TRBV12-5 and TRBJ2-1): DARVTQTPRHKVTEMGQEVTMRCQPILGHNTVFWYRQTMMQGLELLAYFRNRAPLDDSGMPKDRFSAEMPDATLATLKIQPSEPRDSAVYFCASGTGPGNEQFFGPGTRLTVL.

Ten or more counts support this clonotype. The rearrangement joins TRBV5-6 to TRBJ2-3, with D maybe TRBD2 (5 bases). CDR3 length: 15 amino acids. In germline, CDR1 is SGHDT, CDR2 YYEEEE. V gave up 0 bases and J gave up 3 bases, with 11 bases separating them. In DNA, the CDR3 is TGTGCCAGCAGCTTGGACGGGAAACGGACAGATACGCAGTATTTT. It codes for CASSLDGKRTDTQYF.

This clonotype was counted ten times or more. The chain links TRBV29-1 to TRBJ2-2; no firm D call. The V end lost 6 bases, the J end lost 5 bases, and 19 bases lay between the germline ends. Germline V gene data show CDR1 as SQVTM and CDR2 as ANQGSEA. The CDR3 runs 15 residues. CDR3 protein: CSVETGSGGTGELFF. CDR3 DNA: TGCAGCGTCGAAACGGGCTCAGGTGGGACCGGGGAGCTGTTTTTT.

This clonotype ranks as medium-sized. The chain has TRBV5-5 and TRBJ2-2; 8 nucleotides match TRBD2. The CDR3 totals 15 residues. V lost 0 bases to trimming and J lost 4 bases; unmatched junction nucleotides: 2. The germline CDR1 and CDR2 sequences are SGHKS and YYEKEE (reference sequence). In DNA form, the CDR3 reads TGTGCCAGCAGCTTGGAGCTAGCGGGCACCGGGGAGCTGTTTTTT. This codes for CASSLELAGTGELFF. Full variable domain (remainder filled in from reference TRBV5-5 and TRBJ2-2): DAGVTQSPTHLIKTRGQQVTLRCSPISGHKSVSWYQQVLGQGPQFIFQYYEKEERGRGNFPDRFSARQFPNYSSELNVNALLLGDSALYLCASSLELAGTGELFFGEGSRLTVL.

There are many counts of this clonotype. This sequence joins TRBV30 and TRBJ1-6; 8 bases agree with TRBD1. Germline V gives CDR1 GTSNPN, CDR2 SVGIG (reference sequence). V gave up 3 bases and J gave up 8 bases; unmatched junction bases: 6. The CDR3 spans 14 residues. The DNA of the CDR3 is TGTGCCTGGAGGCGGACAGGGAGATATTCACCCCTCCACTTT. Translated: CAWRRTGRYSPLHF.

This clonotype was found many times. The V and J genes are TRBV7-8 and TRBJ2-3; D may match TRBD1 or TRBD2 (5 bases each). Trimming removed 0 bases at V and 2 bases at J, with 9 bases between. Germline lookup yields CDR1 SGHVS and CDR2 FQNEAQ. The CDR3 spans 15 residues. This CDR3 is CASSLARDPTDTQYF. The DNA for the CDR3 is TGTGCCAGCAGCTTAGCCCGGGACCCCACAGATACGCAGTATTTT.